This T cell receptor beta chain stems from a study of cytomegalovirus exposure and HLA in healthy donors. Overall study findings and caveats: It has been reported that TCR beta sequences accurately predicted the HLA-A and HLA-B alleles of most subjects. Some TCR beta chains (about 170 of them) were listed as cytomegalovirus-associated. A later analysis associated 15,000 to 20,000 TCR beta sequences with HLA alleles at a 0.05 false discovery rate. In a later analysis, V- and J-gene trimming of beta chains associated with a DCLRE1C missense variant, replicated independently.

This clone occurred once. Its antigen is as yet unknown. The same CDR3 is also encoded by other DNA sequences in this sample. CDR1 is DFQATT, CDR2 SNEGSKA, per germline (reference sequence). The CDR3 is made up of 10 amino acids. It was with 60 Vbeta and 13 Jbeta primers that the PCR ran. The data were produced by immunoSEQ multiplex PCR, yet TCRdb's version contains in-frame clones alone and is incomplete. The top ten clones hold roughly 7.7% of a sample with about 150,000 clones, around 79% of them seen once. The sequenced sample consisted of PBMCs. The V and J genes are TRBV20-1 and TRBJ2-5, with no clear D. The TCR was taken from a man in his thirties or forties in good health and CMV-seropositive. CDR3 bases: TGCAGCGCGGCTGCCGAGACCCAGTACTTC. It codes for CSAAAETQYF.